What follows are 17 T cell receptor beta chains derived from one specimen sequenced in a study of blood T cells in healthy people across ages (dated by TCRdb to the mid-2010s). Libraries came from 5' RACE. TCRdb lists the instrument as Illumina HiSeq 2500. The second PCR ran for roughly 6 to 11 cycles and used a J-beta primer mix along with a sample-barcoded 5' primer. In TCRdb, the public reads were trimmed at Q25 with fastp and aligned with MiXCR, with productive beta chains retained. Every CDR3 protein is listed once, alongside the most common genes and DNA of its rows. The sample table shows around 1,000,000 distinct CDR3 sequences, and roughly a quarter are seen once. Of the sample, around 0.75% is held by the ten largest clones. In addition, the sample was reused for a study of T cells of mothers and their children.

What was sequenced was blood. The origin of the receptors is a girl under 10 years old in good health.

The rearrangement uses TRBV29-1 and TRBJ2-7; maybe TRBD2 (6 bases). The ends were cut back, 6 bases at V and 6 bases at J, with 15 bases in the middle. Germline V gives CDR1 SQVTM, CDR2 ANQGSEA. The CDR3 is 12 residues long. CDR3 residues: CSVGRVEGEQYF. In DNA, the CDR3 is TGCAGCGTCGGAAGGGTGGAGGGCGAGCAGTACTTC.

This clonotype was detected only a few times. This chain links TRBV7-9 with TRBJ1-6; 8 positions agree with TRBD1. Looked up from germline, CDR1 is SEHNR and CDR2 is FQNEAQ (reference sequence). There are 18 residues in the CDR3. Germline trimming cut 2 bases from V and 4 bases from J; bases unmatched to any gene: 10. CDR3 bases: TGTGCCAGCAGCTTACCCCTAAACAGGGGGGAATATAATTCACCCCTCCACTTT. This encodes CASSLPLNRGEYNSPLHF.

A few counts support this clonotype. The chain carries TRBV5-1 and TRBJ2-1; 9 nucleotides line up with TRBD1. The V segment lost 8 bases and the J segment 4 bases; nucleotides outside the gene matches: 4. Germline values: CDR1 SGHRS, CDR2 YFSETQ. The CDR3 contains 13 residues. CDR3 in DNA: TGCGCCAGTACCGGGACAGGGTACAATGAGCAGTTCTTC. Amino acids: CASTGTGYNEQFF.

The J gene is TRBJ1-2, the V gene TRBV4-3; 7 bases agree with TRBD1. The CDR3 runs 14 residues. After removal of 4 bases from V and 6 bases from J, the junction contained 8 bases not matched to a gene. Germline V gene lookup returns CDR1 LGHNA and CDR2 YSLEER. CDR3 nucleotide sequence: TGCGCCAGCAGCCCTACACAGGGGCTCAATGGCTACACCTTC. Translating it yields CASSPTQGLNGYTF.

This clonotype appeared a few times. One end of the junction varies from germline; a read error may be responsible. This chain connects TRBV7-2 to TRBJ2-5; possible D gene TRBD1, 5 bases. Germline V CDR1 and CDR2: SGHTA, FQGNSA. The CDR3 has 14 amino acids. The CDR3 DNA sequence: TGTGCCAGCAGTTTAGGGGTAGGGAAAGAGACCCAGTACTTC. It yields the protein CASSLGVGKETQYF.

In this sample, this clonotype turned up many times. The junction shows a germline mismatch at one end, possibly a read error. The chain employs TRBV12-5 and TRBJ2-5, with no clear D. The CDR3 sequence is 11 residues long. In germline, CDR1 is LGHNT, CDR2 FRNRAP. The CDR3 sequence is CASGSVLSQVF. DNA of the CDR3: TGTGCTAGTGGTAGTGTCTTGTCACAAGTGTTC.

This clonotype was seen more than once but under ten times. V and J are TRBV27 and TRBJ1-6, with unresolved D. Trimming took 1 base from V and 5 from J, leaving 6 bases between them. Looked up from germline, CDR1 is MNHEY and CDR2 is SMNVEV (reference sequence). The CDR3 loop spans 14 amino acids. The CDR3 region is CASSLLDHNSPLHF. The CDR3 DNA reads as TGTGCCAGCAGTTTATTGGACCATAATTCACCCCTCCACTTT.

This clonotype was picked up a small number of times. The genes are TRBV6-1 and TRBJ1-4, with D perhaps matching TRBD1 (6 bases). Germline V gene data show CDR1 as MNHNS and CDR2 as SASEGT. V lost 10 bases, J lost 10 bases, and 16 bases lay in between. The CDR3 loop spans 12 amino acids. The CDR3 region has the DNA TGTGCCACCACCTACAGGGAGCGAAAACTGTTTTTT. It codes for CATTYRERKLFF.

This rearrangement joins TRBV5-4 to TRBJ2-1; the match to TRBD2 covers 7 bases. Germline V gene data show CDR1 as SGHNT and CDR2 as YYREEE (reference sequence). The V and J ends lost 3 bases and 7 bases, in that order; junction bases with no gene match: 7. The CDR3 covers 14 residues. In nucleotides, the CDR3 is TGTGCCAGCAGCTGGGGAGGGGAGGTAAATGAGCAGTTCTTC. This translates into CASSWGGEVNEQFF. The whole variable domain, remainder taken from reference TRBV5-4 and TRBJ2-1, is ETGVTQSPTHLIKTRGQQVTLRCSSQSGHNTVSWYQQALGQGPQFIFQYYREEENGRGNFPPRFSGLQFPNYSSELNVNALELDDSALYLCASSWGGEVNEQFFGPGTRLTVL.

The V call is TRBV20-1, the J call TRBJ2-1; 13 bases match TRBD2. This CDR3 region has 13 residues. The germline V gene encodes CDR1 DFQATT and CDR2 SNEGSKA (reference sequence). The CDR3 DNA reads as TGCAGCGGTGGACTAGCGGGAGTTAATGAGCAGTTCTTC. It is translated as CSGGLAGVNEQFF.

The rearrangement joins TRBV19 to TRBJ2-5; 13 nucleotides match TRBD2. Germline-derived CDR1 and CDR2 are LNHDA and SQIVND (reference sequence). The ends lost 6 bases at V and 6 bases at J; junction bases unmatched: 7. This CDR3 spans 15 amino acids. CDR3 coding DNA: TGTGCCAGTAGCGATAGACTAGCGGGAGGCAAGACCCAGTACTTC. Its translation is CASSDRLAGGKTQYF.

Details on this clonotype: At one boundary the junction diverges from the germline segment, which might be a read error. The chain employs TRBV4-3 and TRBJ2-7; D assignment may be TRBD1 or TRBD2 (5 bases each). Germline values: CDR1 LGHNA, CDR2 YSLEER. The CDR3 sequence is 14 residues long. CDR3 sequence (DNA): TGCGCCAGTAGCCAAACCGGGACGACCTACGAGCAGTACTTC. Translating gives CASSQTGTTYEQYF.

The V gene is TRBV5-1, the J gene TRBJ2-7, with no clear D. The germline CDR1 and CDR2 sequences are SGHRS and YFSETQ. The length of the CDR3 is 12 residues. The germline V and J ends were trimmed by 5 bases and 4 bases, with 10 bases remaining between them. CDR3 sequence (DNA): TGCGCCAGCAGACATAGTGAGTACGAGCAGTACTTC. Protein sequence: CASRHSEYEQYF.

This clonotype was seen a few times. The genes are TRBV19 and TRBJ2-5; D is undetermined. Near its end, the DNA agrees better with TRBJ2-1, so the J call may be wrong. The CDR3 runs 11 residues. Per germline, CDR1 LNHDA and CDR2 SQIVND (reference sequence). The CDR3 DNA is TGTGCCAGTCGGGCCTTCAATGAGCAGTTCTTC. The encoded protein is CASRAFNEQFF.

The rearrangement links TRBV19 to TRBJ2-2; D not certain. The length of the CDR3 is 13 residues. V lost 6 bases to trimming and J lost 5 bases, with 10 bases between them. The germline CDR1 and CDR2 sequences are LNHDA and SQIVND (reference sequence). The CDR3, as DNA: TGTGCCAGTAGGCGACTTGGAACCGGGGAGCTGTTTTTT. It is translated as CASRRLGTGELFF.

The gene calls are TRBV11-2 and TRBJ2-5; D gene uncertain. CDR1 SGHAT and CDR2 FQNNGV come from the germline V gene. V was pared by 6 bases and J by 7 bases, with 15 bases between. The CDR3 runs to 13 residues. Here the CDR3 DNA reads TGTGCCAGCAGTATCAGCCCCGTCGGGACCCAGTACTTC. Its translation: CASSISPVGTQYF.

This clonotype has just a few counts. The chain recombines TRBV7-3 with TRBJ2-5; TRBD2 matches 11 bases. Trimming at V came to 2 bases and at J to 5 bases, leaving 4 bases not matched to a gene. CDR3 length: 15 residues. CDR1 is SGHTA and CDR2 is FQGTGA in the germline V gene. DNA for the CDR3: TGTGCCAGCAGCTTATATAGCGGGGGGGAGGAGACCCAGTACTTC. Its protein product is CASSLYSGGEETQYF. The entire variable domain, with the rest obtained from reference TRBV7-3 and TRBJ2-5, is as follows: GAGVSQTPSNKVTEKGKYVELRCDPISGHTALYWYRQSLGQGPEFLIYFQGTGAADDSGLPNDRFFAVRPEGSVSTLKIQRTERGDSAVYLCASSLYSGGEETQYFGPGTRLLVL.